This TCR beta chain appears in the sequencing data of a study of T cell clones after liver transplantation. Study as a whole: Draws occurred before transplant, before withdrawal, and after complete or failed withdrawal. General observations from the study: A larger donor-reactive than third-party decline suggested partial antigen-specific deletion. Low donor cell numbers restricted donor-reactive repertoire measurement in two subjects.

Libraries were prepared by immunoSEQ multiplex PCR; TCRdb keeps only in-frame clonotypes and omits some of them. This table holds some 57,000 clones, roughly 71% found once. A word on this clone: The antigen remains undetermined.

From germline, CDR1 is MDHEN and CDR2 SYDVKM. Trimming cost V 1 base and J 1 base, with 11 bases left between them. CDR3 length equals 16 residues. Thawed unstimulated PBMCs were FACS-sorted by CD3, CD4 and CD8 into two populations. The sequenced sample was CD4+ T cells from blood, obtained at the 22-month timepoint. The chain employs TRBV28 and TRBJ1-5; weak D call: TRBD1 (5 bases). The sequence was obtained from a human patient who received a liver transplant. Some T cells may be provided by the graft donor. The CDR3 region is CASSLSGEGSNQPQHF. The CDR3 DNA is TGTGCCAGCAGTTTATCGGGGGAGGGGAGCAATCAGCCCCAGCATTTT. Together with reference TRBV28 and TRBJ1-5, the CDR3 gives the full variable domain: DVKVTQSSRYLVKRTGEKVFLECVQDMDHENMFWYRQDPGLGLRLIYFSYDVKMKEKGDIPEGYSVSREKKERFSLILESASTNQTSMYLCASSLSGEGSNQPQHFGDGTRLSIL.